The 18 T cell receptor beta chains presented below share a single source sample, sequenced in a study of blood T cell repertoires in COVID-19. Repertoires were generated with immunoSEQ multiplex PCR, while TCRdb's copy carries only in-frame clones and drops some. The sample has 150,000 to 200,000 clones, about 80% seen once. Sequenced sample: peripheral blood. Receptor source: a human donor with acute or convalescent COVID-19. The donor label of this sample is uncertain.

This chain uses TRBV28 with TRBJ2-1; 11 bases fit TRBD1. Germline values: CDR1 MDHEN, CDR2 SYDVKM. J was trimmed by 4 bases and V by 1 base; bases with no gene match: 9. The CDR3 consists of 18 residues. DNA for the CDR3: TGTGCCAGCAGTTTATATGGACAGGGGGCTATCGGGTACAATGAGCAGTTCTTC. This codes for CASSLYGQGAIGYNEQFF. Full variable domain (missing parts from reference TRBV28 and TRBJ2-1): DVKVTQSSRYLVKRTGEKVFLECVQDMDHENMFWYRQDPGLGLRLIYFSYDVKMKEKGDIPEGYSVSREKKERFSLILESASTNQTSMYLCASSLYGQGAIGYNEQFFGPGTRLTVL.

In DNA, the CDR3 is TGCGCCAGCAGCTTACAGGGGGCGCTGACAGATACGCAGTATTTT. Amino acid sequence: CASSLQGALTDTQYF. The rearrangement uses TRBV5-1 and TRBJ2-3, with 9 positions matching TRBD1. V gave up 2 bases and J gave up 3 bases; unmatched junction bases: 4. The germline CDR1 and CDR2 sequences are SGHRS and YFSETQ. CDR3 length equals 15 residues.

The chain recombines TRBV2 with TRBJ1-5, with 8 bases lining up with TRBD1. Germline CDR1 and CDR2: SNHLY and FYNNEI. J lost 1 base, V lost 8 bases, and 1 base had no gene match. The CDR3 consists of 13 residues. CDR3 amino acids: CASGQGSNQPQHF. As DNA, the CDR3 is TGTGCCAGCGGACAGGGAAGCAATCAGCCCCAGCATTTT.

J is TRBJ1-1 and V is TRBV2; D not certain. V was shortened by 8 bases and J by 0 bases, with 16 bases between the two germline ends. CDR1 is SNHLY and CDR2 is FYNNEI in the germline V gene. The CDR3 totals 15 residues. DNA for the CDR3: TGTGCCAGCGCCCTCTCCGGGGTCATGAACACTGAAGCTTTCTTT. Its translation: CASALSGVMNTEAFF.

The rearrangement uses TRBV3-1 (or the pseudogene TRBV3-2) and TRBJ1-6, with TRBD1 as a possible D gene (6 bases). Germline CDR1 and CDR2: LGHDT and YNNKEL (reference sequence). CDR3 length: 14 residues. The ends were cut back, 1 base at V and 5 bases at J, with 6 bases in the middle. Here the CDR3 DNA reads TGTGCCAGCAGCCAAGGACAGGATAATTCACCCCTCCACTTT. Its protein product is CASSQGQDNSPLHF.

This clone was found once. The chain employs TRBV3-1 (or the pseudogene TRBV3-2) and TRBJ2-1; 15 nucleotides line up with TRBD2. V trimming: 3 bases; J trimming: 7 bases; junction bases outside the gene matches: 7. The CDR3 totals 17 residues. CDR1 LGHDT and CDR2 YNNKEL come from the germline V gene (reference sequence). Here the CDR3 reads CASSQRTSGGAWNEQFF. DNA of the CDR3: TGTGCCAGCAGCCAGCGGACTAGCGGGGGGGCTTGGAATGAGCAGTTCTTC.

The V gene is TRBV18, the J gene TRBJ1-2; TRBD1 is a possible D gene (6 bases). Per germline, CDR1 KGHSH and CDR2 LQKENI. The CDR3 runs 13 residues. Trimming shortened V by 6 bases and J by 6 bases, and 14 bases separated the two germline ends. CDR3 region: CASSPTGHDGYTF. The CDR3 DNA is TGTGCCAGCTCTCCAACAGGGCACGATGGCTACACCTTC.

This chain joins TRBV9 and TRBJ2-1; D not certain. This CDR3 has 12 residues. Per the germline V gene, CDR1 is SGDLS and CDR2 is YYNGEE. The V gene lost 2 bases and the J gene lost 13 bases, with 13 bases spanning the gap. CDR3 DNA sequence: TGTGCCAGCAGCGTCGGCTTGGGCAACCAGTTCTTC. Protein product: CASSVGLGNQFF. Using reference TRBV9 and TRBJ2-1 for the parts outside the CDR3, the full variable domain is DSGVTQTPKHLITATGQRVTLRCSPRSGDLSVYWYQQSLDQGLQFLIQYYNGEERAKGNILERFSAQQFPDLHSELNLSSLELGDSALYFCASSVGLGNQFFGPGTRLTVL.

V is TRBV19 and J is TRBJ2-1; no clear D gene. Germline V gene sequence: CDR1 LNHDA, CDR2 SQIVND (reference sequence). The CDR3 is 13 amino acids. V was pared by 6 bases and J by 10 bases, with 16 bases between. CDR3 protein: CASSQLTTKEQFF. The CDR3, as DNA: TGTGCCAGTAGCCAACTAACCACCAAAGAGCAGTTCTTC.

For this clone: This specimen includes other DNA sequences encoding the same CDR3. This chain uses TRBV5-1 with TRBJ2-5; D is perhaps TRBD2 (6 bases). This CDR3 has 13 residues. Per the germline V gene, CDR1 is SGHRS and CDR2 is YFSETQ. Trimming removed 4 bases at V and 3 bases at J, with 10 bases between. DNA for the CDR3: TGCGCCAGCAGCGGGGGACTCGAAGAGACCCAGTACTTC. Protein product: CASSGGLEETQYF.

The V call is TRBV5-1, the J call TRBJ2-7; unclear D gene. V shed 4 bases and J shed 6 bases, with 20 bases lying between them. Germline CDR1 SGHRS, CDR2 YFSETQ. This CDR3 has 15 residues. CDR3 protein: CASSVGGPSTGEQYF. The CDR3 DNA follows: TGCGCCAGCAGCGTCGGTGGCCCTTCCACGGGCGAGCAGTACTTC.

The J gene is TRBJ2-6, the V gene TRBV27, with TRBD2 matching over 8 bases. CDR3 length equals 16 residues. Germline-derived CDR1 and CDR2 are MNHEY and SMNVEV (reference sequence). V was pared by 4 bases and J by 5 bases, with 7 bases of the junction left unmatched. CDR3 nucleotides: TGTGCCAGCAGTTCGGAAACTAGCGGTTGGGCCAACGTCCTGACTTTC. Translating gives CASSSETSGWANVLTF.

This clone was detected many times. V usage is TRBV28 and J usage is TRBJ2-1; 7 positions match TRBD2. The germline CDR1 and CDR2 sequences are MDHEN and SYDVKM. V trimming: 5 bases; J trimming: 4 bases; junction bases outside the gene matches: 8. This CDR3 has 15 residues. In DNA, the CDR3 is TGTGCCAGCAGTCCAGGACTAGGACGTTACAATGAGCAGTTCTTC. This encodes CASSPGLGRYNEQFF.

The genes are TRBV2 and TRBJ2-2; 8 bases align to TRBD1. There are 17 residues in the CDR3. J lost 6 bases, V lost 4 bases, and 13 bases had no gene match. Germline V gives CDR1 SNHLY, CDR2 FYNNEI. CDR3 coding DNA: TGTGCCAGCAGTGTTGAGGGTTCAGGGGGCAACTCCGGGGAGCTGTTTTTT. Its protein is CASSVEGSGGNSGELFF.

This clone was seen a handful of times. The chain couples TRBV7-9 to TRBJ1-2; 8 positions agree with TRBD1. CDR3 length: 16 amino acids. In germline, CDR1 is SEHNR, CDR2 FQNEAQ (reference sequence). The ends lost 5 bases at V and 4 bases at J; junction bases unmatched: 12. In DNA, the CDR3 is TGTGCCAGCAGCATAGGGGTGACAGGGGAATCCTATGGCTACACCTTC. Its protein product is CASSIGVTGESYGYTF.

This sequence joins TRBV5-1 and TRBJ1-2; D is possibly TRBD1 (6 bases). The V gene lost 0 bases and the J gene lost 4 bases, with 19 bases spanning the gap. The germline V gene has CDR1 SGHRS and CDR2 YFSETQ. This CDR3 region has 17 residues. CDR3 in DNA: TGCGCCAGCAGCTTGGCCGGGACACGGGGGGGCGGCTATGGCTACACCTTC. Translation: CASSLAGTRGGGYGYTF.

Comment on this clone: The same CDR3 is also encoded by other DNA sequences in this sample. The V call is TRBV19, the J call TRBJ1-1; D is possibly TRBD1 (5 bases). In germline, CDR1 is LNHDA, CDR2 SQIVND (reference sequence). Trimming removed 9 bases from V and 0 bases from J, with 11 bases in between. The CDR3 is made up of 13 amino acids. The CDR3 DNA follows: TGTGCCAGCAGCGGGACGGTGAACACTGAAGCTTTCTTT. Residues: CASSGTVNTEAFF. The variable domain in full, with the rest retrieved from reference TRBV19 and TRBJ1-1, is DGGITQSPKYLFRKEGQNVTLSCEQNLNHDAMYWYRQDPGQGLRLIYYSQIVNDFQKGDIAEGYSVSREKKESFPLTVTSAQKNPTAFYLCASSGTVNTEAFFGQGTRLTVV.

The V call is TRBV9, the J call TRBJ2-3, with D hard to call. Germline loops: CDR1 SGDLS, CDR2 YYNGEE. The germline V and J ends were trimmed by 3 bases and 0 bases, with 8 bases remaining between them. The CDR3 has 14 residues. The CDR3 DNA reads TGTGCCAGCAGCGCCCTAGTTAGCACAGATACGCAGTATTTT. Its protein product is CASSALVSTDTQYF.